This T cell receptor beta chain is drawn from a study of T cell clonotyping in hematopoietic cell transplantation. Study information: Recipient samples before transplant were obtained post-cytoreduction.

The time point: recipient sample about 28 days before transplant, after cytoreduction. TCRdb's table, derived via immunoSEQ multiplex PCR, lists solely in-frame clones and lacks some. The sample has tens of thousands of clones; 96% are singletons. This TCR came from a woman between 45 and 60 years old with acute myeloid leukemia. Some clones in this sample may be carry-over from other donors' samples. The sample consisted of peripheral blood mononuclear cells, taken before stem cell transplant.

CDR3 sequence reads: CASSQAGSGTEAFF. The DNA for the CDR3 is TGTGCCAGCAGCCAAGCAGGGAGTGGGACTGAAGCTTTCTTT. V and J are TRBV6-5 and TRBJ1-1; a weak D match, TRBD1 (5 bases). The CDR3 runs 14 residues. Per the germline V gene, CDR1 is MNHEY and CDR2 is SVGAGI. V lost 6 bases and J lost 5, with 16 bases in between.